The rows below give T cell receptor beta chains drawn from one sample of a study of post-analysis software for immune sequencing data. TCRdb reanalysed the PCR reads using MiXCR and keeps one entry per CDR3 protein. The sample records around 400,000 distinct CDR3 sequences, roughly 38% being singletons. Sample: blood. These TCRs come from a girl between 2 and 10 years old with multiple sclerosis. Both conserved end residues are part of each CDR3. A D gene is named only where the DNA matches it firmly. The size field is filled for only some rows; it gives once, few, many or a size class.

D: -; V: TRBV7-8; size: -; J: TRBJ2-5; CDR3: CASSLVRFETQYF; DNA: TGTGCCAGCAGCTTAGTGAGGTTCGAGACCCAGTACTTC
D: TRBD2; V: TRBV11-1; size: few; J: TRBJ2-7; CDR3: CASSLYSWRGAYEQYF; DNA: TGTGCCAGCAGCTTATACTCGTGGCGGGGGGCTTACGAGCAGTACTTC
D: -; V: TRBV5-1; size: -; J: TRBJ2-5; CDR3: CASSLDNGDETQYF; DNA: TGCGCCAGCAGCTTGGACAACGGAGACGAGACCCAGTACTTC
D: TRBD2; V: TRBV9; size: -; J: TRBJ2-1; CDR3: CASSVGLAGFNEQFF; DNA: TGTGCCAGCAGCGTAGGCCTAGCGGGGTTCAATGAGCAGTTCTTC
D: -; V: TRBV5-1; size: -; J: TRBJ1-2; CDR3: CASSRTLETNYGYTF; DNA: TGCGCCAGCAGCCGTACATTGGAGACAAACTATGGCTACACCTTC
D: TRBD2; V: TRBV12-3/TRBV12-4; size: -; J: TRBJ2-1; CDR3: CASAEGTIVNNEQFF; DNA: TGTGCCAGCGCTGAAGGGACTATAGTAAACAATGAGCAGTTCTTC
D: -; V: TRBV12-3/TRBV12-4; size: -; J: TRBJ1-1; CDR3: CASSSTGYGATEAFF; DNA: TGTGCCAGCAGCTCCACAGGGTATGGGGCCACTGAAGCTTTCTTT
D: -; V: TRBV7-6; size: -; J: TRBJ1-2; CDR3: CASSQLQGQGGYTF; DNA: TGTGCCAGCAGCCAATTGCAGGGACAAGGGGGCTACACCTTC
D: TRBD2; V: TRBV7-2; size: few; J: TRBJ2-7; CDR3: CASSRGTSGFSYEQYF; DNA: TGTGCCAGCAGCCGAGGAACTAGCGGGTTCTCCTACGAGCAGTACTTC
D: -; V: TRBV7-2; size: -; J: TRBJ2-2; CDR3: CASSLQGVSNTGELFF; DNA: TGTGCCAGCAGCCTACAGGGCGTCTCGAACACCGGGGAGCTGTTTTTT
D: TRBD2; V: TRBV25-1; size: -; J: TRBJ2-2; CDR3: CASSEQPSGRHGELFF; DNA: TGTGCCAGCAGTGAACAGCCTAGCGGGAGGCACGGGGAGCTGTTTTTT
D: TRBD1; V: TRBV7-8; size: -; J: TRBJ1-4; CDR3: CASSLYGTGRTNEKLFF; DNA: TGTGCCAGCAGTTTGTACGGGACAGGTCGTACTAATGAAAAACTGTTTTTT
D: -; V: TRBV5-8; size: -; J: TRBJ1-5; CDR3: CASSGGWNQPQHF; DNA: TGTGCCAGCAGCGGAGGGTGGAATCAGCCCCAGCATTTT
D: -; V: TRBV5-1; size: -; J: TRBJ1-2; CDR3: CASSLGPFYGYTF; DNA: TGCGCCAGCAGCCTGGGACCTTTCTATGGCTACACCTTC
D: TRBD2; V: TRBV6-1; size: few; J: TRBJ2-7; CDR3: CASSEARLAGLFLSSTYEQYF; DNA: TGTGCCAGCAGTGAAGCGAGGCTAGCGGGGTTGTTTTTGTCTAGTACCTACGAGCAGTACTTC
D: -; V: TRBV6-5; size: -; J: TRBJ2-7; CDR3: CASSYSPPAGSYEQYF; DNA: TGTGCCAGCAGTTACTCGCCTCCCGCTGGGTCCTACGAGCAGTACTTC
D: TRBD1; V: TRBV6-5; size: -; J: TRBJ2-5; CDR3: CARTGGPLSQETQYF; DNA: TGTGCCAGGACAGGGGGACCGCTCTCCCAAGAGACCCAGTACTTC
D: -; V: TRBV7-9; size: -; J: TRBJ1-1; CDR3: CASSLKGGENTEAFF; DNA: TGTGCCAGCAGCTTAAAGGGGGGCGAGAACACTGAAGCTTTCTTT
D: -; V: TRBV7-6; size: -; J: TRBJ2-3; CDR3: CASSLGASDTQYF; DNA: TGTGCCAGCAGCTTAGGGGCATCTGATACGCAGTATTTT
D: -; V: TRBV12-3/TRBV12-4; size: -; J: TRBJ2-7; CDR3: CASSFSGFAYEQYF; DNA: TGTGCCAGCAGTTTCTCCGGCTTTGCCTACGAGCAGTACTTC
D: -; V: TRBV12-3/TRBV12-4; size: few; J: TRBJ2-7; CDR3: CASGWTYEQYF; DNA: TGTGCCAGCGGTTGGACCTACGAGCAGTACTTC
D: -; V: TRBV6-5; size: few; J: TRBJ2-7; CDR3: CASSYLQGTEQYF; DNA: TGTGCCAGCAGTTACTTGCAGGGCACCGAGCAGTACTTC
D: TRBD1; V: TRBV7-3; size: once; J: TRBJ1-1; CDR3: CASSLTGTGAMNTEAFF; DNA: TGTGCCAGCAGCTTAACGGGGACAGGGGCAATGAACACTGAAGCTTTCTTT
D: TRBD1; V: TRBV15; size: few; J: TRBJ1-5; CDR3: CATSSWHVTGSNQPQHF; DNA: TGTGCCACCAGCAGCTGGCACGTGACAGGGTCCAATCAGCCCCAGCATTTT
D: TRBD2; V: TRBV25-1; size: once; J: TRBJ2-4; CDR3: CASSHGLARGRDIQYF; DNA: TGTGCCAGCAGTCATGGACTAGCTCGGGGAAGGGACATTCAGTACTTC
D: -; V: TRBV6-6; size: -; J: TRBJ1-5; CDR3: CASSRDFSNQPQHF; DNA: TGTGCCAGCAGCCGGGACTTTAGCAATCAGCCCCAGCATTTT
D: TRBD1; V: TRBV7-9; size: -; J: TRBJ2-6; CDR3: CASSLRTGKSGANVLTF; DNA: TGTGCCAGCAGCTTAAGGACAGGGAAATCTGGGGCCAACGTCCTGACTTTC
D: -; V: TRBV29-1; size: -; J: TRBJ1-2; CDR3: CSPHPLQNYGYTF; DNA: TGCAGTCCCCATCCACTGCAAAACTATGGCTACACCTTC
D: TRBD1; V: TRBV6-6; size: -; J: TRBJ2-7; CDR3: CASSYTGAYNEQYF; DNA: TGTGCCAGCAGTTATACAGGGGCGTACAATGAGCAGTACTTC
D: TRBD2; V: TRBV5-1; size: few; J: TRBJ2-1; CDR3: CASRRPGTRRFF; DNA: TGCGCCAGCAGACGACCCGGGACTAGACGGTTCTTC
D: TRBD1; V: TRBV15; size: once; J: TRBJ1-5; CDR3: CATSTRQGGQPQHF; DNA: TGTGCCACCAGCACCAGACAGGGGGGGCAGCCCCAGCATTTT